This T cell receptor (beta chain) was captured in a study of PD-L1 blockade in urothelial cancer. The wider study: Men with urothelial cancer arising in the bladder made up about nine tenths of the roughly 29 patients.

Some clones are missing from TCRdb's copy, which holds only in-frame ones; the method was immunoSEQ multiplex PCR. Of about 100,000 clones listed, about 90% are singletons. J was trimmed by 2 bases and V by 8 bases; bases with no gene match: 3. The CDR3 extends over 13 amino acids. The germline V gene has CDR1 MNHEY and CDR2 SVGAGI. The input for sequencing was PBMCs, taken around atezolizumab (anti-PD-L1) treatment. The TCR was taken from a woman aged 80 or over with urothelial cancer. The V call is TRBV6-5, the J call TRBJ2-3; 8 bases align to TRBD2. CDR3 sequence (DNA): TGTGCCAGCGGAGCGGGAGACACAGATACGCAGTATTTT. Protein: CASGAGDTDTQYF.